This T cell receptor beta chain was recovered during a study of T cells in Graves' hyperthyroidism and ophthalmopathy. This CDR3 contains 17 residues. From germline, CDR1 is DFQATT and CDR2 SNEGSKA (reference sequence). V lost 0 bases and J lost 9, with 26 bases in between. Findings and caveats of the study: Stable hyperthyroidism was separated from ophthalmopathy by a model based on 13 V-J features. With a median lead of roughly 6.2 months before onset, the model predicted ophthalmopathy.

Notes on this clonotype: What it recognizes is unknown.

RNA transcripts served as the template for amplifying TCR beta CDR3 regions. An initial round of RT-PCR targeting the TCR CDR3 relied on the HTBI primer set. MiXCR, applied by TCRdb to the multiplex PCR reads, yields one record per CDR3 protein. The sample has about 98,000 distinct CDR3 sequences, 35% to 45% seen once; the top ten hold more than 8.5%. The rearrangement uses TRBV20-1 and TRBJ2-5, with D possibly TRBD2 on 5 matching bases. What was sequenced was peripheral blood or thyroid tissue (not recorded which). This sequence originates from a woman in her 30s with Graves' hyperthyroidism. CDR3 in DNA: TGCAGTGCTAGAGAGGGGAAGATGGGGAGAGACAATCAGCCCCAGTACTTC. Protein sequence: CSAREGKMGRDNQPQYF.